This entry lists 20 T cell receptor beta chains sequenced from one sample in a study of cytotoxic CD8 clonotypes in ibrutinib-treated CLL. Clones were sequenced by immunoSEQ multiplex PCR, and TCRdb holds only the in-frame ones, with some missing. The table lists 110,000 to 150,000 clones, about 76% of them singletons. The sequenced sample was PBMCs, obtained after 24 months of ibrutinib treatment. The receptors come from a human donor with chronic lymphocytic leukemia.

This chain links TRBV7-9 with TRBJ2-7, with 11 nucleotides matching TRBD1. Germline V gene sequence: CDR1 SEHNR, CDR2 FQNEAQ (reference sequence). The CDR3 is made up of 15 amino acids. V trimming: 5 bases; J trimming: 3 bases; junction bases outside the gene matches: 6. CDR3: CASSREGTGGYEQYF. CDR3 in DNA: TGTGCCAGCAGCAGGGAGGGGACAGGGGGCTACGAGCAGTACTTC.

The rearrangement uses TRBV11-2 and TRBJ2-7; D possibly corresponds to TRBD2 (6 bases). The V and J ends lost 5 bases and 7 bases respectively, with 18 bases between them. Per the germline V gene, CDR1 is SGHAT and CDR2 is FQNNGV. The CDR3 has 14 amino acids. The CDR3 here is CASSPRLGGPEQYF. The DNA of the CDR3 is TGTGCCAGCAGCCCCCGACTGGGGGGTCCGGAGCAGTACTTC. The whole variable domain, remainder taken from reference TRBV11-2 and TRBJ2-7, is EAGVAQSPRYKIIEKRQSVAFWCNPISGHATLYWYQQILGQGPKLLIQFQNNGVVDDSQLPKDRFSAERLKGVDSTLKIQPAKLEDSAVYLCASSPRLGGPEQYFGPGTRLTVT.

The chain recombines TRBV6-5 with TRBJ2-3; no clear D gene. In germline, CDR1 is MNHEY, CDR2 SVGAGI. V lost 2 bases to trimming and J lost 5 bases, with 8 bases between them. The CDR3 contains 13 residues. In DNA, the CDR3 is TGTGCCAGCAGTTACCCTCCCGGAGATACGCAGTATTTT. This translates into CASSYPPGDTQYF.

The chain recombines TRBV27 with TRBJ1-5; D gene unclear. V lost 3 bases and J 0 bases, leaving 3 bases between the germline ends. Germline assignment: CDR1 MNHEY and CDR2 SMNVEV (reference sequence). The CDR3 sequence is 13 residues long. CDR3 region: CASSFVSNQPQHF. The CDR3 nucleotides are TGTGCCAGCAGTTTTGTTAGCAATCAGCCCCAGCATTTT.

A few counts support this clone. The rearrangement uses TRBV10-3 and TRBJ2-3; 7 nucleotides agree with TRBD2. CDR1 and CDR2 from the germline V gene are ENHRY and SYGVKD. V was pared by 8 bases and J by 4 bases, with 6 bases of the junction left unmatched. This CDR3 spans 13 amino acids. In DNA, the CDR3 is TGTGCCATCCGGGCGGGGGTGGCAGATACGCAGTATTTT. It codes for CAIRAGVADTQYF.

The J gene is TRBJ2-7, the V gene TRBV30; D may be TRBD1 (6 bases). The CDR3 extends over 12 amino acids. Germline V gives CDR1 GTSNPN, CDR2 SVGIG (reference sequence). V gave up 4 bases and J gave up 2 bases, with 9 bases separating them. Written as DNA, the CDR3 is TGTGCCTGGACCAGGACAGCCTACGAGCAGTACTTC. Its translation is CAWTRTAYEQYF.

This clone appeared a single time. The chain has TRBV4-2 and TRBJ2-5, with D maybe TRBD2 (5 bases). The CDR3 loop spans 15 amino acids. V was shortened by 4 bases and J by 5 bases, with 17 bases between the two germline ends. Germline V gene sequence: CDR1 LGHNA, CDR2 YNFKEQ. The CDR3 loop is CASSRSTGGGETQYF. CDR3 in DNA: TGTGCCAGCAGCCGGTCGACTGGCGGCGGGGAGACCCAGTACTTC.

For this clone: One junction end disagrees with the germline gene, perhaps due to a read error. The chain combines TRBV11-2 with TRBJ2-5; D may be TRBD2 (5 bases). Germline V lookup: CDR1 SGHAT, CDR2 FQNNGV. The CDR3 consists of 15 residues. This CDR3 reads CASSAVGVGVPPLHF. Here the CDR3 DNA reads TGTGCCAGCAGCGCGGTAGGAGTCGGGGTCCCCCCCCTCCACTTC.

The chain combines TRBV11-3 with TRBJ2-3; D gene ambiguous. The germline CDR1 and CDR2 sequences are SGHNT and YENEEA. Trimming removed 4 bases from V and 1 base from J, with 9 bases in between. The CDR3 loop spans 14 amino acids. The CDR3 loop reads CASSSKDGTDTQYF. The CDR3 DNA follows: TGTGCCAGCAGCTCCAAGGACGGCACAGATACGCAGTATTTT.

The chain carries TRBV7-2 and TRBJ2-3; possibly TRBD2 for D (6 bases). CDR3 length equals 11 residues. The germline V and J ends were trimmed by 9 bases and 6 bases, with 10 bases remaining between them. Germline CDR1 SGHTA, CDR2 FQGNSA. CDR3 protein: CASSGVDTQYF. The CDR3 nucleotides are TGTGCCAGTTCGGGGGTGGATACGCAGTATTTT. Variable domain in full (rest from reference TRBV7-2 and TRBJ2-3): GAGVSQSPSNKVTEKGKDVELRCDPISGHTALYWYRQSLGQGLEFLIYFQGNSAPDKSGLPSDRFSAERTGGSVSTLTIQRTQQEDSAVYLCASSGVDTQYFGPGTRLTVL.

The J gene is TRBJ1-2, the V gene TRBV5-6; no definite D call. V dropped 0 bases and J dropped 0 bases, with 9 bases sitting between them. Germline CDR1 and CDR2: SGHDT and YYEEEE. CDR3 length: 15 amino acids. Here the CDR3 DNA reads TGTGCCAGCAGCTTGGCCACGGGGACTAACTATGGCTACACCTTC. Translated: CASSLATGTNYGYTF. The full variable domain, in which reference TRBV5-6 and TRBJ1-2 provide the parts outside the CDR3, is DAGVTQSPTHLIKTRGQQVTLRCSPKSGHDTVSWYQQALGQGPQFIFQYYEEEERQRGNFPDRFSGHQFPNYSSELNVNALLLGDSALYLCASSLATGTNYGYTFGSGTRLTVV.

The table lists this clone with a count of one. The rearrangement joins TRBV10-3 to TRBJ2-2; 7 bases match TRBD1. J was trimmed by 0 bases and V by 6 bases; bases with no gene match: 1. CDR1 and CDR2 from the germline V gene are ENHRY and SYGVKD. This CDR3 has 14 amino acids. The CDR3 reads CAIRGTANTGELFF. In DNA form, the CDR3 reads TGTGCCATCAGGGGGACAGCGAACACCGGGGAGCTGTTTTTT.

The chain employs TRBV27 and TRBJ1-5, with 7 bases aligning to TRBD1. Germline lookup yields CDR1 MNHEY and CDR2 SMNVEV (reference sequence). J gave up 3 bases and V 6 bases, and 5 bases lay outside the gene matches. The CDR3 loop spans 14 amino acids. The CDR3 bases are TGTGCCAGCAGGCGGACAGGCCACAATCAGCCCCAGCATTTT. Protein sequence: CASRRTGHNQPQHF.

This clone was recorded at least ten times. The rearrangement uses TRBV6-5 and TRBJ2-7; 8 nucleotides agree with TRBD1. With 6 bases clipped from V and 6 bases from J, the junction kept 13 bases outside the gene matches. CDR1 MNHEY and CDR2 SVGAGI come from the germline V gene. The CDR3 length is 15 residues. The CDR3 DNA reads as TGTGCCAGCAGCCCTACGGGGACAGGCTCAGGCGAGCAGTACTTC. The encoded protein is CASSPTGTGSGEQYF.

This clone was seen more than once but under ten times. The chain employs TRBV27 and TRBJ2-2; D is unclear. The CDR3 is made up of 17 amino acids. Trimming cost V 4 bases and J 7 bases, with 22 bases left between them. Germline V gene lookup returns CDR1 MNHEY and CDR2 SMNVEV (reference sequence). The CDR3 sequence is CASSYPDSLGGNGELFF. The CDR3 bases are TGTGCCAGCAGTTACCCAGATTCCCTCGGTGGGAACGGGGAGCTGTTTTTT.

This sequence joins TRBV5-1 and TRBJ2-7; the D call may be TRBD1 or TRBD2 (5 bases each). The CDR3 extends over 15 amino acids. Trimming removed 0 bases from V and 2 bases from J, with 12 bases in between. Germline-derived CDR1 and CDR2 are SGHRS and YFSETQ. The CDR3 spells CASSLEGTRTYEQYF. As DNA, the CDR3 is TGCGCCAGCAGCTTGGAGGGGACGAGAACCTACGAGCAGTACTTC.

The CDR3 is CASSPGGPDTQYF. The DNA for the CDR3 is TGTGCCAGCAGCCCCGGCGGGCCAGATACGCAGTATTTT. V and J are TRBV6-5 and TRBJ2-3; weak D call: TRBD2 (5 bases). Deletions cut 6 bases from V and 4 bases from J, with 11 bases between. The CDR3 totals 13 residues. Germline V gene data show CDR1 as MNHEY and CDR2 as SVGAGI.

This chain links TRBV28 with TRBJ2-7, with a weak D call TRBD2 (6 bases). Trimming shortened V by 6 bases and J by 0 bases, and 15 bases separated the two germline ends. CDR3 length: 15 amino acids. Germline loops: CDR1 MDHEN, CDR2 SYDVKM. The CDR3 bases are TGTGCCAGCAGCTACCGGGACTTCAGCTCCTACGAGCAGTACTTC. This sequence encodes CASSYRDFSSYEQYF.

The gene calls are TRBV29-1 and TRBJ2-7, with TRBD1 as a possible D gene (5 bases). V lost 7 bases to trimming and J lost 0 bases, with 13 bases between them. The CDR3 extends over 13 amino acids. The germline V gene has CDR1 SQVTM and CDR2 ANQGSEA. CDR3 sequence reads: CSARQLASYEQYF. The CDR3 DNA sequence: TGCAGCGCCCGACAGCTCGCCTCCTACGAGCAGTACTTC.

This sequence joins TRBV6-5 and TRBJ2-7; no reliable D call. This CDR3 comprises 12 residues. Germline V lookup: CDR1 MNHEY, CDR2 SVGAGI. The V gene lost 0 bases and the J gene lost 6 bases, with 6 bases spanning the gap. For the CDR3, the DNA is TGTGCCAGCAGTTACTCGGGGATCGAGCAGTACTTC. Protein: CASSYSGIEQYF.